This T cell receptor beta chain was sequenced for a study of blood T cell repertoires in COVID-19. This clone turned up a few times. The CDR3 length is 13 residues. Germline assignment: CDR1 SGHDN and CDR2 FVKESK. V was cut by 4 bases and J by 3 bases, with 9 bases left in between. Using immunoSEQ multiplex PCR, the repertoire was profiled, and TCRdb retains in-frame clones only, with some absent. The repertoire holds more than 120,000 clones, more than 75% seen once, with approximately 5% in the top ten. Specimen: peripheral blood. The clonotype was recovered from a human donor in a cohort sampled during active COVID-19. The rearrangement joins TRBV14 to TRBJ1-1, with D possibly matching TRBD1 (6 bases). In DNA form, the CDR3 reads TGTGCCAGCAGCCGGGGGCCGTACACTGAAGCTTTCTTT. The encoded protein is CASSRGPYTEAFF.